Following are 3 T cell receptor beta chains from one sample sequenced in a study of control samples from healthy donors and cancer patients. Libraries were prepared by immunoSEQ multiplex PCR; TCRdb keeps only in-frame clonotypes and omits some of them. The data show approximately 110,000 clones, with approximately 91% seen just once and approximately 7.8% held by the top ten. Sequenced input: blood. Receptors were obtained from a young woman in good health.

For this clone: The junction departs from the called germline gene at one end, perhaps through a read error. The chain couples TRBV28 to TRBJ1-3; D is perhaps TRBD1 (6 bases). The germline V gene encodes CDR1 MDHEN and CDR2 SYDVKM. This CDR3 is 13 amino acids long. CDR3 DNA sequence: TGCGGAGGGGGAGGGGTTGCTGGAAACACCATATATTTT. The encoded protein is CGGGGVAGNTIYF.

The chain combines TRBV5-8 with TRBJ2-7, with 8 bases lining up with TRBD2. Looked up from germline, CDR1 is SGHTS and CDR2 is YDEGEE. CDR3 length: 13 amino acids. The V and J ends lost 2 bases and 5 bases, in that order; junction bases with no gene match: 3. DNA of the CDR3: TGTGCCAGCAGCTTTGGACTAGCAAACGAGCAGTACTTC. Translated: CASSFGLANEQYF.

This clone was counted once. This sequence joins TRBV7-9 and TRBJ2-1; D possibly corresponds to TRBD2 (6 bases). Trimming stripped 5 bases from V and 6 bases from J, with 17 bases between. The germline CDR1 and CDR2 sequences are SEHNR and FQNEAQ (reference sequence). CDR3 size: 15 residues. CDR3 nucleotide sequence: TGTGCCAGCAGCCTCACGGGGGTGGTGGGCAATGAGCAGTTCTTC. The encoded protein is CASSLTGVVGNEQFF.